This T cell receptor (beta chain) was captured in a study of CD8 T cells in Susac syndrome. Looking at the study overall: Clinical remission applied to 8 or 9 sequenced Susac syndrome patients, and roughly 6 had active disease. When blood was collected, patients with Susac syndrome were therapy-naive, were taking corticosteroids, or were receiving intravenous immunoglobulin alone.

General study findings and limits: Susac syndrome CD8+ repertoires were clonally expanded, most strongly in CD8+ TEMRA cells.

Germline CDR1 is MGHRA and CDR2 is YSYEKL. The V and J ends lost 4 bases and 2 bases respectively, with 14 bases between them. This CDR3 region has 15 residues. Random hexamers served to reverse transcribe roughly 0.5 to 1 ug RNA. An immunoSEQ multiplex PCR generated amplified TCR beta CDR3 products spanning 54 Vbeta and 13 Jbeta. TCRdb used MiXCR to reprocess the immunoSEQ multiplex PCR reads, holding one entry per CDR3 protein. Of 75,000 or so distinct CDR3 sequences in the sample, about 93% were seen once. Details on this clonotype: No antigen is known for it.

Specimen: CD8+ T cells from PBMCs. This clonotype was obtained from a human donor with Susac syndrome. The gene calls are TRBV4-1 and TRBJ1-1; D unresolved. CDR3 amino acids: CASSLLAGTNTEAFF. CDR3 DNA: TGCGCCAGCAGCCTCCTAGCAGGAACTAACACTGAAGCTTTCTTT.